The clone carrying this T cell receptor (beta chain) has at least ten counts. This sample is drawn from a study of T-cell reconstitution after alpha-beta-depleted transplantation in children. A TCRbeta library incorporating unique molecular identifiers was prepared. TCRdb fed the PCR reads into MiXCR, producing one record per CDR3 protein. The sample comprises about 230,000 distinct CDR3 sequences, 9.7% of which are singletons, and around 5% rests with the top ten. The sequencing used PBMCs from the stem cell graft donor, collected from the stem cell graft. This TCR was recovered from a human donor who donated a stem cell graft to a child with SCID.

CDR3 residues: CSARPGTGQNSPLHF. CDR3 nucleotide sequence: TGCAGTGCTCGTCCCGGGACAGGGCAAAATTCACCCCTCCACTTT. This sequence joins TRBV20-1 and TRBJ1-6, with 9 bases identical to TRBD1. V was pared by 5 bases and J by 7 bases, with 9 bases of the junction left unmatched. From germline, CDR1 is DFQATT and CDR2 SNEGSKA (reference sequence). CDR3 size: 15 residues.